The 2 T cell receptor beta chains below all came from one sample that was sequenced in a study of blood T cell repertoires in COVID-19. Only in-frame clones appear in the TCRdb table, and some are missing; sequencing was by immunoSEQ multiplex PCR. The sample lists under 60,000 clones; approximately 84% were seen once. Sequencing input: peripheral blood. These receptors were collected from a human donor in a cohort sampled during active COVID-19.

This rearrangement joins TRBV20-1 to TRBJ2-1; tentatively, D is TRBD2 (6 bases). Germline CDR1 reads DFQATT; CDR2 reads SNEGSKA (reference sequence). V was shortened by 3 bases and J by 14 bases, with 20 bases between the two germline ends. This CDR3 comprises 13 residues. CDR3 sequence reads: CSASGTSQMKKFF. DNA for the CDR3: TGCAGTGCTAGTGGGACTTCACAAATGAAGAAGTTCTTC.

The rearrangement joins TRBV4-2 to TRBJ1-1, with D hard to call. The CDR3 extends over 13 amino acids. Germline assignment: CDR1 LGHNA and CDR2 YNFKEQ. The V end lost 5 bases, the J end lost 8 bases, and 15 bases lay between the germline ends. Here the CDR3 DNA reads TGTGCCAGCAGCGCTCGCAGTGATCGAGAAGCTTTCTTT. Its protein is CASSARSDREAFF.